The 9 T cell receptor beta chains listed next were all sequenced from one sample in a study of Ad26.COV2.S vaccination and SARS-CoV-2 variants. The treatment was: roughly 20 received Ad26.COV2.S at low or high dose, single or two shots; 5 received placebo; per-sample allocation not given. Specimens were obtained on day 63 following the first vaccine or placebo injection. Using immunoSEQ multiplex PCR, the repertoire was profiled, and TCRdb retains in-frame clones only, with some absent. Found here are around 300,000 clones, 80% to 90% of them singletons; the top ten hold about 10%. The source was peripheral blood, collected in a trial of Ad26.COV2.S vaccine versus placebo. Every receptor here comes from a person aged 18-65 years who received the Ad26.COV2.S COVID-19 vaccine or a placebo.

The chain combines TRBV4-1 with TRBJ2-7; no reliable D call. The CDR3 runs to 13 residues. Germline assignment: CDR1 MGHRA and CDR2 YSYEKL. Between the trimmed V and J ends, which lost 1 base and 6 bases, there was a span of 10 bases. CDR3 amino acids: CASSQGGSGEQYF. The CDR3 nucleotides read TGCGCCAGCAGCCAAGGGGGTTCAGGCGAGCAGTACTTC.

The chain carries TRBV12-3 or TRBV12-4 and TRBJ1-5, with D hard to call. The V end lost 3 bases, the J end lost 11 bases, and 11 bases lay between the germline ends. The CDR3 has 12 amino acids. The CDR3 is CASSFSPSAQHF. The DNA of the CDR3 is TGTGCCAGCAGTTTTTCCCCCTCAGCCCAGCATTTT.

The chain carries TRBV7-2 and TRBJ2-1; 12 nucleotides agree with TRBD2. CDR3 length: 19 amino acids. With V trimmed by 3 bases and J by 7 bases, 16 bases remained unmatched. CDR1 is SGHTA and CDR2 is FQGNSA in the germline V gene. CDR3 amino acids: CASSLRRVSLAGGKNEQFF. For the CDR3, the DNA is TGTGCCAGCAGCTTGAGGCGGGTGTCTCTAGCGGGGGGGAAAAATGAGCAGTTCTTC.

In this sample, this clone turned up once. This chain links TRBV11-2 with TRBJ2-1; D may match TRBD1 or TRBD2 (6 bases each). Germline values: CDR1 SGHAT, CDR2 FQNNGV. The V end was cut by 3 bases, the J end by 9 bases, with 15 bases between. The CDR3 covers 14 residues. CDR3 residues: CASSLGGQGSEQFF. The CDR3 coding sequence is TGTGCCAGCAGCTTGGGGGGCCAGGGGAGTGAGCAGTTCTTC.

The genes are TRBV25-1 and TRBJ2-2, with D possibly being TRBD2 (5 bases). V shed 2 bases and J shed 2 bases, with 18 bases lying between them. The CDR3 is 18 residues long. The germline V gene has CDR1 MGHDK and CDR2 SYGVNS. CDR3 region: CASSETLMGGPNTGELFF. CDR3 sequence (DNA): TGTGCCAGCAGTGAAACCCTAATGGGCGGGCCCAACACCGGGGAGCTGTTTTTT.

The rearrangement links TRBV10-1 to TRBJ2-1; D possibly matches TRBD1 or TRBD2 (6 bases each). The CDR3 runs 16 residues. V lost 0 bases and J 0 bases, leaving 9 bases between the germline ends. CDR1 is WNHNN and CDR2 is SYGVQD in the germline V gene (reference sequence). The DNA of the CDR3 is TGCGCCAGCAGTGAGTCCGGGGGCCTCTCCTACAATGAGCAGTTCTTC. Translated, it gives CASSESGGLSYNEQFF.

The V and J genes are TRBV3-1 (or the pseudogene TRBV3-2) and TRBJ1-5; D gene unclear. V lost 3 bases, J lost 1 base, and 10 bases lay in between. The CDR3 covers 15 residues. The germline V gene has CDR1 LGHDT and CDR2 YNNKEL (reference sequence). The CDR3: CASSHSQQSNQPQHF. In DNA, the CDR3 is TGTGCCAGCAGCCACAGTCAGCAGAGCAATCAGCCCCAGCATTTT.

V usage is TRBV7-2 and J usage is TRBJ1-1; D unresolved. Trimming left V 5 bases short and J 0 bases short, with 16 bases between. Germline V CDR1 and CDR2: SGHTA, FQGNSA. The CDR3 has 16 residues. In DNA form, the CDR3 reads TGTGCCAGCAGCCCCCACTCGCAAAATTTGAACACTGAAGCTTTCTTT. Its translation is CASSPHSQNLNTEAFF.

The V and J genes are TRBV28 and TRBJ1-6, with D possibly TRBD1 on 6 matching bases. CDR3 length: 13 residues. The germline V and J ends were trimmed by 8 bases and 10 bases, with 15 bases remaining between them. The V gene's germline CDR1 is MDHEN and CDR2 SYDVKM. CDR3 sequence reads: CASSEQGGSPLHF. As DNA, the CDR3 is TGTGCCAGCTCCGAACAGGGAGGCTCACCCCTCCACTTT.